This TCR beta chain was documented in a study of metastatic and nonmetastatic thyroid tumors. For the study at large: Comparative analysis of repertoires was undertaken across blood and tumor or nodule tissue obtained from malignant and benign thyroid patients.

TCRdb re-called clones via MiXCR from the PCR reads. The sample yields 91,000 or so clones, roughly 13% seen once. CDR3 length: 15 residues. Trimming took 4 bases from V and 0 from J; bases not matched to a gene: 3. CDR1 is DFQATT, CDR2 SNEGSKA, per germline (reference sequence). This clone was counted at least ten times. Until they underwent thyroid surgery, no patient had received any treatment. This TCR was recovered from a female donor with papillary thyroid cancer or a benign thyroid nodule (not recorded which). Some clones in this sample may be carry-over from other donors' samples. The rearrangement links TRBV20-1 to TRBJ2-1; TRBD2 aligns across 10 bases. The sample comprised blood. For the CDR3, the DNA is TGCAGTGCTACAGGACTAGCGGACTCCTACAATGAGCAGTTCTTC. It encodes CSATGLADSYNEQFF.